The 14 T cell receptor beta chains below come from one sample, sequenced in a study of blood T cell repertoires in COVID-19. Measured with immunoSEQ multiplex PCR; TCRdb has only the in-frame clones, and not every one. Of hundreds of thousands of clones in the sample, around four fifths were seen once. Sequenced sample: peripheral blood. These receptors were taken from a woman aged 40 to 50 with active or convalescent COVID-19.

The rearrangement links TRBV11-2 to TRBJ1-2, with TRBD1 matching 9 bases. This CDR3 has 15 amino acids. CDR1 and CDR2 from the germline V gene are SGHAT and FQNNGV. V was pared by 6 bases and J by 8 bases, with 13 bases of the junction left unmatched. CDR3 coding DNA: TGTGCCAGCAGGACCGGGACAGGGCCTCCTAGGGGCTACACCTTC. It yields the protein CASRTGTGPPRGYTF.

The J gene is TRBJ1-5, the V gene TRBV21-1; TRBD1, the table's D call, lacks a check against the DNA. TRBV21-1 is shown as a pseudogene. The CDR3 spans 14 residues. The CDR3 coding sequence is TGTGCCAGTCGGACAGGGTATAGCAATCAGCCCCAGCATTTT. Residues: CASRTGYSNQPQHF.

The CDR3 nucleotides read TGCGCCAGCAGCGAGGTGGGGGGGCCCGAGAATGAGCAGTTCTTC. Translated: CASSEVGGPENEQFF. The rearrangement links TRBV5-1 to TRBJ2-1, with a tentative D call TRBD2 (7 bases). Trimming pared 4 bases from V and 7 bases from J, leaving 18 bases between. The germline V gene encodes CDR1 SGHRS and CDR2 YFSETQ. The CDR3 sequence is 15 residues long. Drawing the rest from reference TRBV5-1 and TRBJ2-1, the complete variable domain is KAGVTQTPRYLIKTRGQQVTLSCSPISGHRSVSWYQQTPGQGLQFLFEYFSETQRNKGNFPGRFSGRQFSNSRSEMNVSTLELGDSALYLCASSEVGGPENEQFFGPGTRLTVL.

In DNA, the CDR3 is TGTGCCAGTAGGGTCAGCTCTGGAAACACCATATATTTT. Translating gives CASRVSSGNTIYF. This sequence joins TRBV19 and TRBJ1-3, with D unresolved. V was pared by 6 bases and J by 0 bases, with 6 bases between. Germline V CDR1 and CDR2: LNHDA, SQIVND (reference sequence). This CDR3 has 13 amino acids.

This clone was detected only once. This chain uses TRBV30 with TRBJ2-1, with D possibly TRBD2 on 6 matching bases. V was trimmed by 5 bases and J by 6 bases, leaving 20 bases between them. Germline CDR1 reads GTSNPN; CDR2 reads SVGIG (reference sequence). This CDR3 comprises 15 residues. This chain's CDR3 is CAWGIGGPSFNEQFF. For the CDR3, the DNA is TGTGCCTGGGGTATCGGGGGACCCTCATTCAATGAGCAGTTCTTC.

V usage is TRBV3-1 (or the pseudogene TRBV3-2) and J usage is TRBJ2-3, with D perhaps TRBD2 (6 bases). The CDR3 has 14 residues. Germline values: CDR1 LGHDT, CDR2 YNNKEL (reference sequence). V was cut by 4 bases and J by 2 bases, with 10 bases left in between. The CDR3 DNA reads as TGTGCCAGCAGCCGGGGACTTTCCACAGATACGCAGTATTTT. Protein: CASSRGLSTDTQYF.

CDR3 sequence: CASSLTSGSNEQYF. The CDR3 DNA follows: TGTGCCAGCAGTCTCACTAGCGGGAGTAACGAGCAGTACTTC. The chain uses TRBV6-5 and TRBJ2-7; 11 bases agree with TRBD2. Germline CDR1 MNHEY, CDR2 SVGAGI. V lost 5 bases to trimming and J lost 5 bases; unmatched junction nucleotides: 5. The CDR3 totals 14 residues.

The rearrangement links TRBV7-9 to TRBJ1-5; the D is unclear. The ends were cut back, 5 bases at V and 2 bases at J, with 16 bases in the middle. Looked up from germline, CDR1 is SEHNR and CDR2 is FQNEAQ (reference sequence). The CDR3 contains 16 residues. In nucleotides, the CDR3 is TGTGCCAGCAGCATCCCCCATATCGGGGGCAATCAGCCCCAGCATTTT. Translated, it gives CASSIPHIGGNQPQHF.

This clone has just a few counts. The CDR3 spells CATSRGQGAQPQHF. Here the CDR3 DNA reads TGTGCCACCAGCAGGGGACAGGGTGCTCAGCCCCAGCATTTT. The rearrangement links TRBV15 to TRBJ1-5; 9 positions agree with TRBD1. After removal of 3 bases from V and 6 bases from J, the junction contained 3 bases not matched to a gene. Germline V gives CDR1 LNHNV, CDR2 YYDKDF (reference sequence). The CDR3 consists of 14 residues.

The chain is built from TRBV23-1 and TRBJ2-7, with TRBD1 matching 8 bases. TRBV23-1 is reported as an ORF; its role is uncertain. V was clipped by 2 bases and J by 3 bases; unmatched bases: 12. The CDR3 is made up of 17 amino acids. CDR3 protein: CASSQPDRGVFGYEQYF. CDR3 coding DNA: TGCGCCAGCAGTCAACCCGACAGGGGAGTTTTTGGCTACGAGCAGTACTTC.

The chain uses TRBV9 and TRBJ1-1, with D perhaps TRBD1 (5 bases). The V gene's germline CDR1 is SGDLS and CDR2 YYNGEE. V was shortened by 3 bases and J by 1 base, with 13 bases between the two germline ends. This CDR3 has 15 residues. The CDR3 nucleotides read TGTGCCAGCAGCGGCCTTCAGGGTACGAACACTGAAGCTTTCTTT. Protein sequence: CASSGLQGTNTEAFF.

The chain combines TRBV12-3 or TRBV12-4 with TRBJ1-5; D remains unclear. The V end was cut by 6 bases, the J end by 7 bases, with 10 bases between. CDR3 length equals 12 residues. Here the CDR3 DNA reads TGTGCCAGCAGCCAACGGGGACAGCCCCAGCATTTT. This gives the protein CASSQRGQPQHF.

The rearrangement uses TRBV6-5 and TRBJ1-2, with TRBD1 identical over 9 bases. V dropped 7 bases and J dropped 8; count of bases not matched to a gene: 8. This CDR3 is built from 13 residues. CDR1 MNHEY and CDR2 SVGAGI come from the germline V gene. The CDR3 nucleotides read TGTGCCAGCACCCGGGACAGGGATTACGGCTACACCTTC. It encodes CASTRDRDYGYTF.

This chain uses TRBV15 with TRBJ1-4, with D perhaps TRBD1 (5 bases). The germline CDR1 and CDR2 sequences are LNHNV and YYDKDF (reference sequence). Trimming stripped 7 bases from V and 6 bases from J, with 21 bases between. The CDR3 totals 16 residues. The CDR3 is CATNVGVVSEDEKLFF. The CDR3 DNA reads TGTGCCACCAATGTAGGGGTGGTAAGTGAAGATGAAAAACTGTTTTTT.